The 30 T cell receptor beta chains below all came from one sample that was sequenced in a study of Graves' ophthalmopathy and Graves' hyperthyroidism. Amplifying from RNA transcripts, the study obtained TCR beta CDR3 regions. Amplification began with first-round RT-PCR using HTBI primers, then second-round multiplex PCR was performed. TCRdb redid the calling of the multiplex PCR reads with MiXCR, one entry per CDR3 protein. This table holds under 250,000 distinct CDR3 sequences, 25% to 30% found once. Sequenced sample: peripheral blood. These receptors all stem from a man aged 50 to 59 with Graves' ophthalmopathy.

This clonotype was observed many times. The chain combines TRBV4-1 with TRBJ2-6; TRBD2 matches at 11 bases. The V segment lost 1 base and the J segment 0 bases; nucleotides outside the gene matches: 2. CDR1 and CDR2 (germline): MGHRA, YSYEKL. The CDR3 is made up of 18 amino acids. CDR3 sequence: CASSQGLAGFSGANVLTF. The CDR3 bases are TGCGCCAGCAGCCAAGGACTAGCGGGGTTCTCTGGGGCCAACGTCCTGACTTTC.

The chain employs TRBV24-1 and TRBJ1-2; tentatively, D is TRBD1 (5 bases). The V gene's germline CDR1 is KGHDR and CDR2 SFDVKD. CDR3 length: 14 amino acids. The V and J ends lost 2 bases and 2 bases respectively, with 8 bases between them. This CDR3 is CATSDWDRNYGYTF. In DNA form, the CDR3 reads TGTGCCACCAGTGATTGGGACCGAAACTATGGCTACACCTTC.

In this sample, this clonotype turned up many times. In DNA, the CDR3 is TGTGCCAGCAGTTTAAGTCGGAGCGGGGAGCTGTTTTTT. This sequence encodes CASSLSRSGELFF. The chain is built from TRBV28 and TRBJ2-2; D gene unclear. Trimming cost V 2 bases and J 7 bases, with 8 bases left between them. The CDR3 is 13 residues long. The germline V gene encodes CDR1 MDHEN and CDR2 SYDVKM.

CDR3 amino acids: CASSCPGQPLNEQYF. In nucleotides, the CDR3 is TGTGCCAGCAGTTGCCCGGGACAGCCGTTGAACGAGCAGTACTTC. The chain is built from TRBV6-5 and TRBJ2-7; 7 bases match TRBD1. The CDR3 sequence is 15 residues long. The germline gives CDR1 MNHEY, CDR2 SVGAGI. The V gene end was trimmed by 4 bases and the J gene end by 5 bases; junction bases not matched to a gene: 11.

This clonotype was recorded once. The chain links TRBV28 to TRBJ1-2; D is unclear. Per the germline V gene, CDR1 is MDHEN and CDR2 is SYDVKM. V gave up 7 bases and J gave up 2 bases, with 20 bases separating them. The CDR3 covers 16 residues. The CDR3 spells CASTTAILTVNYGYTF. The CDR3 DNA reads TGTGCCAGCACCACGGCGATCCTAACAGTGAACTATGGCTACACCTTC.

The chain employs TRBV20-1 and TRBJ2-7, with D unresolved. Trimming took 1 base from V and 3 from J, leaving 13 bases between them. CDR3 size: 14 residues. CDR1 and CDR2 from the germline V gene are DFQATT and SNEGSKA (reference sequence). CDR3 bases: TGCAGTGCTAGAGTTGTGTCTAGACTCTACGAGCAGTACTTC. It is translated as CSARVVSRLYEQYF.

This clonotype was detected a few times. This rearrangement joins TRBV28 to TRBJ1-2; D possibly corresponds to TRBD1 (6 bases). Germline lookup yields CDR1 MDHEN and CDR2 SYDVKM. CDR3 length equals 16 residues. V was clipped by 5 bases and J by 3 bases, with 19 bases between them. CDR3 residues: CASSPRGRAGHYGYTF. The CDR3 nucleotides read TGTGCCAGCAGTCCGCGGGGGCGGGCAGGTCACTATGGCTACACCTTC.

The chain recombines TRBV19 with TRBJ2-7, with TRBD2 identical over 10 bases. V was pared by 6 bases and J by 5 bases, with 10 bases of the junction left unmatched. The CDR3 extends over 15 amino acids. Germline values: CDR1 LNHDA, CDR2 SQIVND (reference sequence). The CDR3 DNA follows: TGTGCCAGTAGAACAAATAGCGGGAGGATCAACGAGCAGTACTTC. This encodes CASRTNSGRINEQYF.

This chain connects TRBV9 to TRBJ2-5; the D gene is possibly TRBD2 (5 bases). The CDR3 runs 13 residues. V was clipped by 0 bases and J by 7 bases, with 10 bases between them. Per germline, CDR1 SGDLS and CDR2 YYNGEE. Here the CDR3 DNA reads TGTGCCAGCAGCGTAGGCCAAAGCGGGACCCAGTACTTC. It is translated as CASSVGQSGTQYF. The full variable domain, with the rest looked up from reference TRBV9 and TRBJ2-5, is DSGVTQTPKHLITATGQRVTLRCSPRSGDLSVYWYQQSLDQGLQFLIQYYNGEERAKGNILERFSAQQFPDLHSELNLSSLELGDSALYFCASSVGQSGTQYFGPGTRLLVL.

The CDR3 sequence: CASSLRDEQYF. For the CDR3, the DNA is TGTGCCAGCAGCCTCAGGGACGAGCAGTACTTC. The rearrangement joins TRBV7-9 to TRBJ2-7; weak D call: TRBD1 (5 bases). V lost 5 bases and J 5 bases, leaving 7 bases between the germline ends. Germline CDR1 and CDR2: SEHNR and FQNEAQ (reference sequence). The CDR3 sequence is 11 residues long.

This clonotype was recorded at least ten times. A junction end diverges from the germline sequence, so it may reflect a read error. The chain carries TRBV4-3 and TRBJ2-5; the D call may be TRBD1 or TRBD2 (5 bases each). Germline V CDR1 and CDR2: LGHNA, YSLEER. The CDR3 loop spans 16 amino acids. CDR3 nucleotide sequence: TGCGCCAGCAGCCTCCGGGACCCACGCTACCAAGAGGCCCAGTACTTC. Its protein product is CASSLRDPRYQEAQYF.

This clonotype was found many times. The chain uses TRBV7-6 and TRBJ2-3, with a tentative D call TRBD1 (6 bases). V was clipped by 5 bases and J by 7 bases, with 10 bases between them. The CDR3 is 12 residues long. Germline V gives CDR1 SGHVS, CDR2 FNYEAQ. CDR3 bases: TGTGCCAGCAGCCCCCAGGGGAATACGCAGTATTTT. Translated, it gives CASSPQGNTQYF.

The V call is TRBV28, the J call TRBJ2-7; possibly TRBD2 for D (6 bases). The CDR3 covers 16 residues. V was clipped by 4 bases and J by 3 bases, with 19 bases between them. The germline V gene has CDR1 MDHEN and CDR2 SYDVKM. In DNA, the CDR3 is TGTGCCAGCAGTTCGGGGGTAGGTGGCGAGTACTACGAGCAGTACTTC. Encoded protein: CASSSGVGGEYYEQYF.

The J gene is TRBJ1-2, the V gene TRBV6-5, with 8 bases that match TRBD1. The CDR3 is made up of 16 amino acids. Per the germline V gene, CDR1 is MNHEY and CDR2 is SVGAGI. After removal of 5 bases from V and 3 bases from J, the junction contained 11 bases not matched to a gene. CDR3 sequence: CASSNRDRRLHYGYTF. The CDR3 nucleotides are TGTGCCAGCAGTAACCGGGACAGGCGTCTGCACTATGGCTACACCTTC.

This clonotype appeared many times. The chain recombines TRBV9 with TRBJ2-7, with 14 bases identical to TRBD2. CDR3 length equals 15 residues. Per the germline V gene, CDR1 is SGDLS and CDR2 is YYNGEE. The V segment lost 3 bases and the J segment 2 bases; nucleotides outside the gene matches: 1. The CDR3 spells CASSATSGRAYEQYF. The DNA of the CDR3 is TGTGCCAGCAGCGCGACTAGCGGGAGGGCCTACGAGCAGTACTTC.

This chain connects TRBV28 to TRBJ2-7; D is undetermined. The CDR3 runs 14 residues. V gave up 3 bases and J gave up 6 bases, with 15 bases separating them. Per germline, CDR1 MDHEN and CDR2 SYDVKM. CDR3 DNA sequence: TGTGCCAGCAGTTTTGCCGGCCGCCTCAGCGAGCAGTACTTC. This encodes CASSFAGRLSEQYF.

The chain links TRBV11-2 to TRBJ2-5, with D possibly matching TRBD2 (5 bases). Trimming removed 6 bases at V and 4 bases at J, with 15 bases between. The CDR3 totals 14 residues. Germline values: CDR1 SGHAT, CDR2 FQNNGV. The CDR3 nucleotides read TGTGCCAGCAGTAGGCGGACGGGATTAGAGACCCAGTACTTC. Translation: CASSRRTGLETQYF.

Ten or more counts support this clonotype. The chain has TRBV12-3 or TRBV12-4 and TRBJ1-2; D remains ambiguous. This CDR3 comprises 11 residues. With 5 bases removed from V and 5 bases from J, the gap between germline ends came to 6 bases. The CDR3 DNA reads TGTGCCAGCAGTGTCGGATATGGCTACACCTTC. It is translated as CASSVGYGYTF.

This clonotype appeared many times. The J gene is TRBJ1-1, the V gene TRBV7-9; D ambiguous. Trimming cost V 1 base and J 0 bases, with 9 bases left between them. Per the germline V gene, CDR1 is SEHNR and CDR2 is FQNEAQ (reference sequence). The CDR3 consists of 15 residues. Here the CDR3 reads CASSLERAMNTEAFF. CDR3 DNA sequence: TGTGCCAGCAGCTTAGAACGGGCGATGAACACTGAAGCTTTCTTT.

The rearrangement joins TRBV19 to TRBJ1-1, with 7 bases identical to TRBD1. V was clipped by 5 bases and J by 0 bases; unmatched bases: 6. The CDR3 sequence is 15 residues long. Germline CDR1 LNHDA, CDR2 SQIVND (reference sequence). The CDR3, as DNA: TGTGCCAGTAGTGCTCAACAGGGGATGAACACTGAAGCTTTCTTT. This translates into CASSAQQGMNTEAFF.

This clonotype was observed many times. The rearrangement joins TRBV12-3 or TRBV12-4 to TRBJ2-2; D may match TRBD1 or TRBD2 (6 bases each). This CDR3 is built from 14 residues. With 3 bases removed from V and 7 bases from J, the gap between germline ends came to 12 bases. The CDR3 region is CASSFEGGIGELFF. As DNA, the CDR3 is TGTGCCAGCAGTTTCGAAGGGGGGATCGGGGAGCTGTTTTTT.

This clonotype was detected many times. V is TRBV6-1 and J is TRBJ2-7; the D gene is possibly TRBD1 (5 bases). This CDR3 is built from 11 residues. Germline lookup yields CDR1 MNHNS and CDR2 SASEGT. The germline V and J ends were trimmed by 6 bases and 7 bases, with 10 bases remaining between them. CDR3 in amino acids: CASRQGWEQYF. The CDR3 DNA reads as TGTGCCAGCAGGCAGGGTTGGGAGCAGTACTTC.

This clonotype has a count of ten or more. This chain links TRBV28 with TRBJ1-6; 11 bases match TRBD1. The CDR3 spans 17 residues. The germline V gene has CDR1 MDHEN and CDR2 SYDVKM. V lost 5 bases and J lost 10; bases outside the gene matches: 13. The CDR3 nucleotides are TGTGCCAGCAGTACCTTTGGACAGGGGGCTGGTTCGTCACCCCTCCACTTT. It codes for CASSTFGQGAGSSPLHF. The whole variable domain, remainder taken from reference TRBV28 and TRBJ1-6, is DVKVTQSSRYLVKRTGEKVFLECVQDMDHENMFWYRQDPGLGLRLIYFSYDVKMKEKGDIPEGYSVSREKKERFSLILESASTNQTSMYLCASSTFGQGAGSSPLHFGNGTRLTVT.

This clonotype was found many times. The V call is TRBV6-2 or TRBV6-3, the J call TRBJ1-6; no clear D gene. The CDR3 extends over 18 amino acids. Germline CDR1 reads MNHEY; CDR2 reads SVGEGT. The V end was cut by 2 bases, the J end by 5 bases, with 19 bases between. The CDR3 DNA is TGTGCCAGCAGTTACGACGGACCATATCCCGAGAATAATTCACCCCTCCACTTT. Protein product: CASSYDGPYPENNSPLHF.

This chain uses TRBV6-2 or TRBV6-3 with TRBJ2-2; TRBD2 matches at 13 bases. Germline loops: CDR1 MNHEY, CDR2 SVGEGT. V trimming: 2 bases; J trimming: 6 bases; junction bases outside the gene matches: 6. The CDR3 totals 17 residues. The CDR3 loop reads CASSYRTSGRWAGELFF. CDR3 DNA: TGTGCCAGCAGTTACCGGACTAGCGGGAGATGGGCCGGGGAGCTGTTTTTT.

CDR3 in amino acids: CASSLPPSAEAFF. CDR3 nucleotide sequence: TGTGCCAGCAGCTTACCCCCTAGCGCTGAAGCTTTCTTT. The V and J genes are TRBV7-2 and TRBJ1-1; no clear D gene. Deletions cut 2 bases from V and 6 bases from J, with 10 bases between. Per the germline V gene, CDR1 is SGHTA and CDR2 is FQGNSA. The CDR3 is made up of 13 amino acids.

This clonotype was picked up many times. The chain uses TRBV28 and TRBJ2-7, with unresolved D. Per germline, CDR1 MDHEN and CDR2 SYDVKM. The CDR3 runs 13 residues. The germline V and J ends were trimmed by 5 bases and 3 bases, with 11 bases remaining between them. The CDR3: CASSPASLYEQYF. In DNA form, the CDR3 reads TGTGCCAGCAGTCCCGCTTCCCTCTACGAGCAGTACTTC.

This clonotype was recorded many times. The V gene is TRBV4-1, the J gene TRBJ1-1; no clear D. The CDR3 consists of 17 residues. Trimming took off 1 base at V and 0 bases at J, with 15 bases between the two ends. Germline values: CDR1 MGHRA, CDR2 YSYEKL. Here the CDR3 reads CASSQGGGLSLNTEAFF. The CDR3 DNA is TGCGCCAGCAGCCAAGGCGGAGGGTTATCTTTGAACACTGAAGCTTTCTTT.

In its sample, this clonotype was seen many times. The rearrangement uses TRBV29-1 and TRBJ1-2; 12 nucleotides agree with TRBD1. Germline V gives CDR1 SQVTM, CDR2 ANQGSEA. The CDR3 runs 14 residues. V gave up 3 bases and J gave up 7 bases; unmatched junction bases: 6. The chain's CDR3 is CSVDAGTGGSGYTF. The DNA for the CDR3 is TGCAGCGTTGACGCAGGGACAGGGGGCAGTGGCTACACCTTC.

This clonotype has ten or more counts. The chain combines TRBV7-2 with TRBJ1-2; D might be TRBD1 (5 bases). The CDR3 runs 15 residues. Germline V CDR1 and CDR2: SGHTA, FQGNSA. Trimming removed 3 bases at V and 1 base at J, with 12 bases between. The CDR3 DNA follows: TGTGCCAGCAGCTTCGCGGGGACGGATAACTATGGCTACACCTTC. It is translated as CASSFAGTDNYGYTF.